These 4 T cell receptor beta chains were sequenced from one sample in a study of blood T cell repertoires in COVID-19. The repertoire was sequenced with immunoSEQ multiplex PCR; TCRdb's copy has only in-frame clones and lacks some. The sample has about 280,000 clones, approximately 83% seen once. The sequencing input was peripheral blood. Every receptor here comes from a human donor in a cohort sampled during active COVID-19.

This clone was seen only a few times. J is TRBJ2-1 and V is TRBV6-1; 8 positions agree with TRBD2. CDR1 MNHNS and CDR2 SASEGT come from the germline V gene. CDR3 length: 17 residues. Trimming cost V 3 bases and J 10 bases; bases outside gene matches: 17. The CDR3 coding sequence is TGTGCCAGCAGTGACGGGTGGGGACTAGGGGGTTTAGGGGAGCAGTTCTTC. It is translated as CASSDGWGLGGLGEQFF.

The DNA of the CDR3 is TGTGCCAGCAGCAAACCGGGACTAGCGGGAGTACCAGATACGCAGTATTTT. Residues: CASSKPGLAGVPDTQYF. The chain recombines TRBV21-1 with TRBJ2-3; TRBD2 is the table's D call, not checked against the DNA. TRBV21-1 is shown as a pseudogene. The CDR3 totals 17 residues.

The gene calls are TRBV3-1 (or the pseudogene TRBV3-2) and TRBJ2-7; the D gene is possibly TRBD2 (5 bases). Trimming cost V 2 bases and J 4 bases, with 9 bases left between them. CDR1 is LGHDT, CDR2 YNNKEL, per germline (reference sequence). The CDR3 has 13 residues. The chain's CDR3 is CASSQTSAYEQYF. CDR3 DNA sequence: TGTGCCAGCAGCCAAACTAGTGCTTACGAGCAGTACTTC.

The genes are TRBV12-5 and TRBJ2-2; the match to TRBD1 covers 8 bases. Germline CDR1 is LGHNT and CDR2 is FRNRAP. This CDR3 contains 15 residues. The trim removed 7 bases at V and 5 bases at J, leaving 9 bases unmatched. CDR3 nucleotide sequence: TGTGCTAGTGCCACCCGGGACAGGTTTACCGGGGAGCTGTTTTTT. Translation: CASATRDRFTGELFF.